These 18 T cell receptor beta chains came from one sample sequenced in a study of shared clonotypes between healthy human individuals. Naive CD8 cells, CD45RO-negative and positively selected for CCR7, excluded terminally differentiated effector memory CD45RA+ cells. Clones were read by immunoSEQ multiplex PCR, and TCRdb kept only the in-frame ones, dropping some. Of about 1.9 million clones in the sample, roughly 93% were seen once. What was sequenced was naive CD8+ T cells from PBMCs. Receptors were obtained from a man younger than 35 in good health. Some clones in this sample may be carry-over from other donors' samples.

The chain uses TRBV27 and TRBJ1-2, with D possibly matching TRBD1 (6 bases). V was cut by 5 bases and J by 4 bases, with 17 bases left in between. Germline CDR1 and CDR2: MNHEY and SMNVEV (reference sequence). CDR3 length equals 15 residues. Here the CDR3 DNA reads TGTGCCAGCAGTCCCCAAGTCGCAGGGGCCTATGGCTACACCTTC. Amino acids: CASSPQVAGAYGYTF.

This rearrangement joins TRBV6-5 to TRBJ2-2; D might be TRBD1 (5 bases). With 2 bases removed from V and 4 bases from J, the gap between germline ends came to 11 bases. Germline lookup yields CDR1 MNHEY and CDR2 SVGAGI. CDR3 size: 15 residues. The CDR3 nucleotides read TGTGCCAGCAGTTACGGGGCCCCAGGCACCGGGGAGCTGTTTTTT. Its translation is CASSYGAPGTGELFF.

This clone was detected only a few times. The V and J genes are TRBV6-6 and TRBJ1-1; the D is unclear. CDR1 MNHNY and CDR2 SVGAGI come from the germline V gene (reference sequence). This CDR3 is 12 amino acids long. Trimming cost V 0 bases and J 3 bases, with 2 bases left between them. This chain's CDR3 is CASSYSDTEAFF. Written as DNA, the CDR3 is TGTGCCAGCAGTTACTCGGACACTGAAGCTTTCTTT.

CDR3 sequence (DNA): TGTGCCAGCAGCCCCCGACAGGGCAGAGAAGCCTACGAGCAGTACTTC. Encoded protein: CASSPRQGREAYEQYF. The rearrangement links TRBV7-6 to TRBJ2-7, with 7 bases identical to TRBD1. CDR1 SGHVS and CDR2 FNYEAQ come from the germline V gene. The CDR3 runs 16 residues. The V gene end was trimmed by 5 bases and the J gene end by 2 bases; junction bases not matched to a gene: 12. Complete variable domain (other parts from reference TRBV7-6 and TRBJ2-7): GAGVSQSPRYKVTKRGQDVALRCDPISGHVSLYWYRQALGQGPEFLTYFNYEAQQDKSGLPNDRFSAERPEGSISTLTIQRTEQRDSAMYRCASSPRQGREAYEQYFGPGTRLTVT.

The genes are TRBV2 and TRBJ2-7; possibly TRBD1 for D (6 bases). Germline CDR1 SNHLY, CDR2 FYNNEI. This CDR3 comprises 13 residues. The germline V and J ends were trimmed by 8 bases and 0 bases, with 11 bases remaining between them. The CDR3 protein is CASRTVDSYEQYF. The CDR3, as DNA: TGTGCCAGCCGGACAGTCGACTCCTACGAGCAGTACTTC. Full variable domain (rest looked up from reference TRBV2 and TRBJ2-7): EPEVTQTPSHQVTQMGQEVILRCVPISNHLYFYWYRQILGQKVEFLVSFYNNEISEKSEIFDDQFSVERPDGSNFTLKIRSTKLEDSAMYFCASRTVDSYEQYFGPGTRLTVT.

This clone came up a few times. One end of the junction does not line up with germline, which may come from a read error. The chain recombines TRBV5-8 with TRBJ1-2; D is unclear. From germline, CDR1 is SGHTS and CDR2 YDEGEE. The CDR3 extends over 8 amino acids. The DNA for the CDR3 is TGTGCCAGCAGCTTACCCGGCTTC. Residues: CASSLPGF.

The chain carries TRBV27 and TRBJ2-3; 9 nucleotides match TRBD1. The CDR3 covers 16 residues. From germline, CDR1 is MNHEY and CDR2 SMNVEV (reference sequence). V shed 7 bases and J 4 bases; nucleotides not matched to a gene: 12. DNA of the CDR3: TGTGCCAGCACCCAGAGGGTCGGGACAGGGCCAGATACGCAGTATTTT. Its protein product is CASTQRVGTGPDTQYF.

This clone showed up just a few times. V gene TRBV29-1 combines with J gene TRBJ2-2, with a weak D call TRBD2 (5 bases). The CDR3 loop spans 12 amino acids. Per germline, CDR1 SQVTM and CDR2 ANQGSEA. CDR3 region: CGLYMNTGELFF. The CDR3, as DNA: TGCGGACTGTACATGAACACCGGGGAGCTGTTTTTT.

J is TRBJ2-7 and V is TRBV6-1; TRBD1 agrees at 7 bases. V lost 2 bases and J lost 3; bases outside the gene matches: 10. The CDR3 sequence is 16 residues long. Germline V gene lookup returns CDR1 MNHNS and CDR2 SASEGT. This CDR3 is CASSEIGTAVYYEQYF. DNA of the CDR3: TGTGCCAGCAGTGAAATAGGGACAGCCGTTTACTACGAGCAGTACTTC.

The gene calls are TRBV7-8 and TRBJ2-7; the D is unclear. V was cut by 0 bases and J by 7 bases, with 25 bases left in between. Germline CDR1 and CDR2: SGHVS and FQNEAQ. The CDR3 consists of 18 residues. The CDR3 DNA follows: TGTGCCAGCAGCTTAGCGCACGAACACTCCCCTACTTCGGAGGAGCAGTACTTC. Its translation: CASSLAHEHSPTSEEQYF.

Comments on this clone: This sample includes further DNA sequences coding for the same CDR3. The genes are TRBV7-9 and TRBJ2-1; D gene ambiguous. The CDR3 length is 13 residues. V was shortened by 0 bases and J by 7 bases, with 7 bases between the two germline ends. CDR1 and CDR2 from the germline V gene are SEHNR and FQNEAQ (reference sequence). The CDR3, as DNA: TGTGCCAGCAGCTTAGCGCTGGGGAATGAGCAGTTCTTC. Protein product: CASSLALGNEQFF.

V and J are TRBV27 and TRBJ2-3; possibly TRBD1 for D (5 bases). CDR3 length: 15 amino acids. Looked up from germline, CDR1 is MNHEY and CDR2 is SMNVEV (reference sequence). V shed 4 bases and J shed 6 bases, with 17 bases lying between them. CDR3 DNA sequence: TGTGCCAGCAGTTCCTCAGGGAATTTAGGTGATACGCAGTATTTT. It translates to CASSSSGNLGDTQYF.

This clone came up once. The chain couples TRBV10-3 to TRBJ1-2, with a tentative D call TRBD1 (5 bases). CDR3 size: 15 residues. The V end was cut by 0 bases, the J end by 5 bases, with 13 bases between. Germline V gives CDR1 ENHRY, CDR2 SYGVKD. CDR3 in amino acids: CAISESAVGVYGYTF. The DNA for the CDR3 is TGTGCCATCAGTGAGTCGGCGGTGGGGGTTTATGGCTACACCTTC.

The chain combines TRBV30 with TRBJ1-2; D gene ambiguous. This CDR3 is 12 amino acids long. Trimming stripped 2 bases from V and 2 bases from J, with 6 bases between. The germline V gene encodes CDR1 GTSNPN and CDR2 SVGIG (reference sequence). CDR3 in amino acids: CAWSTLNYGYTF. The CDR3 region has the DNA TGTGCCTGGAGTACGTTAAACTATGGCTACACCTTC.

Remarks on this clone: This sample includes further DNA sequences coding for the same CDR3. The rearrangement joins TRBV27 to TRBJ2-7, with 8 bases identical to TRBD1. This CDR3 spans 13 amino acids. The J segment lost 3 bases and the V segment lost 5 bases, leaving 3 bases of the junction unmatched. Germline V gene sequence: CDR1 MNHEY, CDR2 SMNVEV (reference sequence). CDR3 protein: CASSHGQGYEQYF. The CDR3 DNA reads TGTGCCAGCAGTCATGGACAGGGCTACGAGCAGTACTTC.

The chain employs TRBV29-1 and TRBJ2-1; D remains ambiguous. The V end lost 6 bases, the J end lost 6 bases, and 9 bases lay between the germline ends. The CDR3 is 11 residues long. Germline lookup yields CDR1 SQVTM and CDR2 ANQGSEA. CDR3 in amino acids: CSVVPPNEQFF. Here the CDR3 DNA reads TGCAGCGTCGTTCCCCCCAATGAGCAGTTCTTC.

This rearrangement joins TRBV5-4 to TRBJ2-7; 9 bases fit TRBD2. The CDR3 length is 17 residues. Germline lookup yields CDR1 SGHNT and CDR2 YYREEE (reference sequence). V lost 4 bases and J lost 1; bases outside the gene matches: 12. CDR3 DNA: TGTGCCAGCAGCGCGAGACTAGCGGAGTCGAGATCCTACGAGCAGTACTTC. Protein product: CASSARLAESRSYEQYF.

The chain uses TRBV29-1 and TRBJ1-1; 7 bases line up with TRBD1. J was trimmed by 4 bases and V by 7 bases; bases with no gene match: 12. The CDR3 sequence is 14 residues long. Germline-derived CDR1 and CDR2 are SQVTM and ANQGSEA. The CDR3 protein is CSGVPQGSVTEAFF. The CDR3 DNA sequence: TGCAGCGGAGTACCACAGGGGTCGGTCACTGAAGCTTTCTTT.